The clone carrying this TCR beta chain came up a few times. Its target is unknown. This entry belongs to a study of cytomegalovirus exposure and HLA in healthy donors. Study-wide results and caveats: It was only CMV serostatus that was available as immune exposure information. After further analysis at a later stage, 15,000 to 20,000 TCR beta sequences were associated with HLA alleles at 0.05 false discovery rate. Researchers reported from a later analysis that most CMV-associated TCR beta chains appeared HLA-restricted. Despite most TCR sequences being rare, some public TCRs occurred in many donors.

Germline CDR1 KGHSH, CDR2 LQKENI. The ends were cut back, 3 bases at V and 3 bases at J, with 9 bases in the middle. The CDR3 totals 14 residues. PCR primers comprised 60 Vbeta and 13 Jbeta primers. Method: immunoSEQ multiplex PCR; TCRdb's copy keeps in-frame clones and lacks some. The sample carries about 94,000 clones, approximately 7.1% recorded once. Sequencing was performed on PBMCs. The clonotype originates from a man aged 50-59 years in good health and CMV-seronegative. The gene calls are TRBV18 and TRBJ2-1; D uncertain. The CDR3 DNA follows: TGTGCCAGCTCACCTAACGGTTTCTACAATGAGCAGTTCTTC. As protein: CASSPNGFYNEQFF.